Listed below are T cell receptor beta chains from one sample, sequenced in a study of T cells in Graves' hyperthyroidism and ophthalmopathy. TCRdb reprocessed the multiplex PCR reads via MiXCR and lists one record per CDR3 protein. This table has about 560,000 distinct CDR3 sequences, roughly 15% appearing once. Material for sequencing was blood. These TCRs come from a woman in her thirties or forties with Graves' hyperthyroidism. Each CDR3 is given with its conserved first and last residue. A D gene is named only where the DNA matches it firmly. The size field is filled for only some rows; it gives once, few, many or a size class.

j_call: TRBJ2-2
v_call: TRBV19
d_call: -
clone_size: -
cdr3_nt: TGTGCCAGTACCAGACCTCAAGGCGGGGAGCTGTTTTTT
cdr3_aa: CASTRPQGGELFF

j_call: TRBJ2-1
v_call: TRBV12-3/TRBV12-4
d_call: TRBD2
clone_size: few
cdr3_nt: TGTGCCAACAGTCTAGCGGGAGCCTACAATGAGCAGTTCTTC
cdr3_aa: CANSLAGAYNEQFF

j_call: TRBJ2-1
v_call: TRBV28
d_call: -
clone_size: many
cdr3_nt: TGTGCCAGCAGTTCACCGACAGGGAGGGGTTCCTACAATGAGCAGTTCTTC
cdr3_aa: CASSSPTGRGSYNEQFF

j_call: TRBJ2-7
v_call: TRBV13
d_call: TRBD2
clone_size: -
cdr3_nt: TGTGCCAGCAGCTTAGTCCCCCTAGCGGGAGGGAAGTACGAGCAGTACTTC
cdr3_aa: CASSLVPLAGGKYEQYF

j_call: TRBJ1-1
v_call: TRBV18
d_call: TRBD1
clone_size: many
cdr3_nt: TGTGCCAGCTCATCGGACAGGATGAACACTGAAGCTTTCTTT
cdr3_aa: CASSSDRMNTEAFF

j_call: TRBJ2-7
v_call: TRBV20-1
d_call: TRBD1
clone_size: -
cdr3_nt: TGCAGTGCTGAGACGGGGGGACAGGGGGCGTGGGAGCAGTACTTC
cdr3_aa: CSAETGGQGAWEQYF

j_call: TRBJ2-1
v_call: TRBV4-1
d_call: TRBD2
clone_size: -
cdr3_nt: TGCGCCAGCAGCTTAACCACGGGAGGTGCTCAGTTCTTC
cdr3_aa: CASSLTTGGAQFF

j_call: TRBJ2-5
v_call: TRBV20-1
d_call: -
clone_size: -
cdr3_nt: TGCAGTGCTACTGAGTATGTAGAGACCCAGTACTTC
cdr3_aa: CSATEYVETQYF

j_call: TRBJ2-7
v_call: TRBV20-1
d_call: -
clone_size: many
cdr3_nt: TGCAGTGCTAGACAGGGCCACGAGCAGTACTTC
cdr3_aa: CSARQGHEQYF

j_call: TRBJ2-2
v_call: TRBV6-2/TRBV6-3
d_call: TRBD2
clone_size: -
cdr3_nt: TGTGCCAGCAGTTACCGGCTTTGGCGGGAGGGCCGGGTCGGGGAGCTGTTTTTT
cdr3_aa: CASSYRLWREGRVGELFF

j_call: TRBJ2-7
v_call: TRBV20-1
d_call: TRBD2
clone_size: many
cdr3_nt: TGCAGTGCTAGAGATTCCGCGGGAGGGCCAGACGAGCAGTACTTC
cdr3_aa: CSARDSAGGPDEQYF

j_call: TRBJ2-7
v_call: TRBV7-2
d_call: -
clone_size: many
cdr3_nt: TGTGCCAGCACCTCTACTAGCTCCGAGCAGTACTTC
cdr3_aa: CASTSTSSEQYF

j_call: TRBJ2-7
v_call: TRBV28
d_call: TRBD2
clone_size: many
cdr3_nt: TGTGCCAGCAGGACACCGGGAGGGTACGAGCAGTACTTC
cdr3_aa: CASRTPGGYEQYF

j_call: TRBJ1-1
v_call: TRBV5-1
d_call: -
clone_size: -
cdr3_nt: TGCGCCAGCAGCTCTGACCGGGGGCGAGGGGAAGCTTTCTTT
cdr3_aa: CASSSDRGRGEAFF

j_call: TRBJ2-3
v_call: TRBV7-8
d_call: -
clone_size: -
cdr3_nt: TGTGCCAGCAGCTTAAACGCAATTAGCACAGATACGCGGTATTTT
cdr3_aa: CASSLNAISTDTRYF

j_call: TRBJ2-5
v_call: TRBV3-1
d_call: -
clone_size: many
cdr3_nt: TGTGCCAGCAGCGACGTCGGGGGAAAGACCCAGTACTTC
cdr3_aa: CASSDVGGKTQYF

j_call: TRBJ1-6
v_call: TRBV20-1
d_call: -
clone_size: -
cdr3_nt: TGCAGTGCTAGAGGGTCCTCCTATAATTCACCCCTCCACTTT
cdr3_aa: CSARGSSYNSPLHF

j_call: TRBJ2-1
v_call: TRBV12-3/TRBV12-4
d_call: -
clone_size: many
cdr3_nt: TGTGCCAGCACGCTAGTTCCTGCCAATGAGCAGTTCTTC
cdr3_aa: CASTLVPANEQFF

j_call: TRBJ2-7
v_call: TRBV6-5
d_call: -
clone_size: -
cdr3_nt: TGTGCCAGCAGTTACGATAGGTACTACGAGCAGTACTTC
cdr3_aa: CASSYDRYYEQYF

j_call: TRBJ1-5
v_call: TRBV27
d_call: -
clone_size: few
cdr3_nt: TGTGCCAGCAGTTTGTTCTCAGGGGCCGCTAATCAGCCCCAGCATTTT
cdr3_aa: CASSLFSGAANQPQHF

j_call: TRBJ1-2
v_call: TRBV10-3
d_call: -
clone_size: many
cdr3_nt: TGTGCCATCAGTGAGACGACAGGAAGGGAGTTTTATGGCTACACCTTC
cdr3_aa: CAISETTGREFYGYTF

j_call: TRBJ2-5
v_call: TRBV5-1
d_call: TRBD2
clone_size: many
cdr3_nt: TGCGCCAGCAGCGCCAGCGGGAGAGAGACCCAGTACTTC
cdr3_aa: CASSASGRETQYF

j_call: TRBJ2-7
v_call: TRBV20-1
d_call: -
clone_size: many
cdr3_nt: TGCAGTGCTAGGTCATTCCGCGCCGGAGAATCCTACGAGCAGTACTTC
cdr3_aa: CSARSFRAGESYEQYF

j_call: TRBJ2-1
v_call: TRBV18
d_call: TRBD2
clone_size: many
cdr3_nt: TGTGCCAGCTCACCACCGGCGGGAGGCACCTACAATGAGCAGTTCTTC
cdr3_aa: CASSPPAGGTYNEQFF

j_call: TRBJ1-1
v_call: TRBV6-2/TRBV6-3
d_call: -
clone_size: many
cdr3_nt: TGTGCCAGCAGTAAGGGGTTTGTTGGCACTGAAGCTTTCTTT
cdr3_aa: CASSKGFVGTEAFF

j_call: TRBJ2-7
v_call: TRBV4-2
d_call: -
clone_size: few
cdr3_nt: TGTGCCAGCAGCCAAGATCACCACGACGAGCAGTACTTC
cdr3_aa: CASSQDHHDEQYF

j_call: TRBJ2-7
v_call: TRBV11-2
d_call: TRBD2
clone_size: many
cdr3_nt: TGTGCCAGCAGCTCAGGAGTCACTAGCGGGAGTTACTCCTACGAGCAGTACTTC
cdr3_aa: CASSSGVTSGSYSYEQYF

j_call: TRBJ2-3
v_call: TRBV6-1
d_call: -
clone_size: -
cdr3_nt: TGTGCCAGCAGTCACACAGGGAAGAGGGATCCTAGCACAGATACGCAGTATTTT
cdr3_aa: CASSHTGKRDPSTDTQYF

j_call: TRBJ2-1
v_call: TRBV4-1
d_call: -
clone_size: many
cdr3_nt: TGCGCCAGCAGCCCCGGGACGCTGGGGGCCTACAATGAGCAGTTCTTC
cdr3_aa: CASSPGTLGAYNEQFF

j_call: TRBJ1-1
v_call: TRBV7-9
d_call: -
clone_size: many
cdr3_nt: TGTGCCAGCAGCTTAGAAGCCAAGCGGGCTTTCTTT
cdr3_aa: CASSLEAKRAFF

j_call: TRBJ2-1
v_call: TRBV28
d_call: TRBD2
clone_size: many
cdr3_nt: TGTGCCAGCAGTTTTCCACTAGCGGCGACCTTTCCCCGCTCCTACAATGAGCAGTTCTTC
cdr3_aa: CASSFPLAATFPRSYNEQFF

j_call: TRBJ1-2
v_call: TRBV28
d_call: TRBD1
clone_size: many
cdr3_nt: TGTGCCAGCAGCTCAGGGGGCGTATTAAATGGCTACACCTTC
cdr3_aa: CASSSGGVLNGYTF

j_call: TRBJ2-5
v_call: TRBV30
d_call: -
clone_size: many
cdr3_nt: TGTGCCTGGCAGGGACAACCGTCCCAAGAGACCCAGTACTTC
cdr3_aa: CAWQGQPSQETQYF

j_call: TRBJ1-4
v_call: TRBV6-5
d_call: -
clone_size: -
cdr3_nt: TGTGCCAGCAGTTACTCCGCCCCTCGGACACGGGCACCGTGGAATGAAAAACTGTTTTTT
cdr3_aa: CASSYSAPRTRAPWNEKLFF

j_call: TRBJ2-3
v_call: TRBV29-1
d_call: -
clone_size: many
cdr3_nt: TGCAGCACCCCATTCGGCTCTAGCACAGATACGCAGTATTTT
cdr3_aa: CSTPFGSSTDTQYF

j_call: TRBJ2-7
v_call: TRBV5-8
d_call: TRBD2
clone_size: many
cdr3_nt: TGTGCCAGCAGCTTGGGACTAGCGGAGAGCTACGAGCAGTACTTC
cdr3_aa: CASSLGLAESYEQYF

j_call: TRBJ2-7
v_call: TRBV18
d_call: -
clone_size: -
cdr3_nt: TGTGCCAGCTCACCCTCCCTAGCCGGGTCCTACGAGCAGTACTTC
cdr3_aa: CASSPSLAGSYEQYF

j_call: TRBJ2-3
v_call: TRBV20-1
d_call: -
clone_size: many
cdr3_nt: TGCAGTGCAGTGCTAGGGCTCACAGATACGCAGTATTTT
cdr3_aa: CSAVLGLTDTQYF

j_call: TRBJ2-5
v_call: TRBV7-3
d_call: -
clone_size: -
cdr3_nt: TGTGCCAGCAGCTTAACCAGGGAAGAGACCCGGTACTTC
cdr3_aa: CASSLTREETRYF

j_call: TRBJ1-6
v_call: TRBV3-1
d_call: TRBD1
clone_size: -
cdr3_nt: TGTGCCAGCAGCCCACAGACAGGGGCGGTATCACCCCTCCACTTT
cdr3_aa: CASSPQTGAVSPLHF

j_call: TRBJ1-1
v_call: TRBV3-1
d_call: TRBD1
clone_size: many
cdr3_nt: TGTGCCAGCAGCCTCCAGGGGGGCGCTGAAGCTTTCTTT
cdr3_aa: CASSLQGGAEAFF

j_call: TRBJ2-3
v_call: TRBV10-3
d_call: TRBD2
clone_size: few
cdr3_nt: TGTGCCATCGGGAGAGCGGGAGGCACAGATACGCAGTATTTT
cdr3_aa: CAIGRAGGTDTQYF

j_call: TRBJ2-7
v_call: TRBV5-1
d_call: TRBD1
clone_size: few
cdr3_nt: TGCGCCAGCAGCTTGGGGGCAGGGGGCCTTTCCTACGAGCAGTACTTC
cdr3_aa: CASSLGAGGLSYEQYF

j_call: TRBJ1-4
v_call: TRBV12-3/TRBV12-4
d_call: -
clone_size: many
cdr3_nt: TGTGCCAGCAGTTTATCGGGACCTAATGAAAAACTGTTTTTT
cdr3_aa: CASSLSGPNEKLFF

j_call: TRBJ2-7
v_call: TRBV20-1
d_call: -
clone_size: many
cdr3_nt: TGCAGTGCTAGAGATATTGCGAGAATGTTGGTGCAGTACTTC
cdr3_aa: CSARDIARMLVQYF

j_call: TRBJ2-7
v_call: TRBV30
d_call: TRBD2
clone_size: few
cdr3_nt: TGTGCCTGGAGTCCCGGGACTAGCGGGAGGGCCGGAGAGCAGTACTTC
cdr3_aa: CAWSPGTSGRAGEQYF

j_call: TRBJ1-1
v_call: TRBV7-3
d_call: TRBD1
clone_size: -
cdr3_nt: TGTGCCAGCAGCCGGGACAGCTGGGGCACTGAAGCTTTCTTT
cdr3_aa: CASSRDSWGTEAFF

j_call: TRBJ2-7
v_call: TRBV7-9
d_call: TRBD1
clone_size: many
cdr3_nt: TGTGCCAGCAGCGCAGGGACAGCTCCCTCCTACGAGCAGTACTTC
cdr3_aa: CASSAGTAPSYEQYF

j_call: TRBJ2-2
v_call: TRBV27
d_call: TRBD2
clone_size: many
cdr3_nt: TGTGCCAGCAGTTTATCTAGCGGGAGCGGGGAGCTGTTTTTT
cdr3_aa: CASSLSSGSGELFF

j_call: TRBJ2-4
v_call: TRBV27
d_call: TRBD2
clone_size: many
cdr3_nt: TGTGCCAGCAGTTTAGGTCTAGCGGGAGCCAAAAACATTCAGTACTTC
cdr3_aa: CASSLGLAGAKNIQYF

j_call: TRBJ1-2
v_call: TRBV10-3
d_call: -
clone_size: many
cdr3_nt: TGTGCCATCAGTGGGGTTCAGGACGGGAAGTATGGCTACACCTTC
cdr3_aa: CAISGVQDGKYGYTF

j_call: TRBJ1-2
v_call: TRBV5-4
d_call: -
clone_size: -
cdr3_nt: TGTGCCAGCAGCTTGGGATTCGGAAGCTATGGCTACACCTTC
cdr3_aa: CASSLGFGSYGYTF

j_call: TRBJ1-6
v_call: TRBV4-2
d_call: -
clone_size: once
cdr3_nt: TGTGCCAGCAGCCAGCCTAGTGACCGGAATTCACCCCTCCACTTT
cdr3_aa: CASSQPSDRNSPLHF

j_call: TRBJ2-5
v_call: TRBV3-1
d_call: -
clone_size: -
cdr3_nt: TGTGCCAGCAGCCAAGATCATTATGGGACCCAGTACTTC
cdr3_aa: CASSQDHYGTQYF

j_call: TRBJ2-1
v_call: TRBV10-2
d_call: TRBD2
clone_size: -
cdr3_nt: TGCGCCAGCAGTGGGACTAGCGGGAGTGAGCAGTTCTTC
cdr3_aa: CASSGTSGSEQFF

j_call: TRBJ1-5
v_call: TRBV2
d_call: TRBD1
clone_size: many
cdr3_nt: TGTGCCAGCAGTCCCTACAGGGGAGAACAGCCCCAGCATTTT
cdr3_aa: CASSPYRGEQPQHF

j_call: TRBJ1-2
v_call: TRBV3-1
d_call: -
clone_size: many
cdr3_nt: TGTGCCAGCACCCCCCGGGACACTAACTATGGCTACACCTTC
cdr3_aa: CASTPRDTNYGYTF